This note documents a single T cell receptor beta chain sequence. Its antigen is still unknown. Nothing much larger sits one base from this clone, and base qualities are not available. These data are taken from a study of blood T cell repertoires in COVID-19 (dated by TCRdb to between 2020 and 2021). A note on the overall study: Collaborator samples came from the United States, Italy and Spain and covered acute and convalescent phases of COVID-19. Subjects who had been exposed to COVID-19, were actively infected with it, or had recovered from it provided the deeply sampled blood TCRbeta repertoires that made up the dataset. The prospective study material was composed of cDNA or gDNA derived from T cells, B-cell-depleted T cells, or PBMCs. Where available, HLA class I and class II types were taken from metadata supplied by the sample provider and were not determined by assay-based typing. The sample metadata nearly always contained a de-identified subject ID, COVID-19 status, age in years and sex. A freely available public database, intended as a resource for researchers studying the immune response to SARS-CoV-2, is where the repertoires were released. Samples came from the ongoing ImmuneRACE study (first 160 participants) plus 1,254 subjects from 6 global collaborators.

Each collaborating institution followed its own protocols to collect whole blood in K2EDTA tubes. For TCRbeta analysis, collaborators shipped samples as frozen whole blood, isolated PBMCs, or DNA extracted from either of those sample types. The immunoSEQ Assay, a bias-controlled multiplex PCR, was used to amplify TCRbeta CDR3 regions from genomic DNA. Turning to the authors' computational methods: The number of nucleated cells in each sample was estimated by amplification of reference gene primers within the assay. To quantify the absolute abundance of each unique TCRbeta CDR3 rearrangement, sequence reads were collapsed and filtered. Productive Simpson clonality was computed per sample as the square root of Simpson's diversity index over productive rearrangements. In TCRdb, the immuneACCESS table is reduced to in-frame sequences with V and J assigned. These tables do not hold every clone; where another copy was compared, an unresolved V gene accounts for under half, and the others remain unexplained. Clone size and V and J calls were adopted from that table, with D and trimming inferred from the DNA. The sample has over 30,000 clones on record, roughly 90% of them singletons. Together, the top ten hold roughly an eighth of the sample.

Points the paper makes about the study in general: Clinical and demographic metadata were provided uncurated, with the amount varying by source and participant.

Including the terminal cysteine and phenylalanine, the CDR3 comprises 17 residues. CDR3 DNA only is kept here, 51 bases in frame from base 1. Clipping removes 4 bases from V and 5 bases from J, with 10 as the unmatched junction base count. The CDR1 and CDR2 encoded by the germline V gene are KGHSH and LQKENI. The sample taken for sequencing was peripheral blood. The sequence links TRBV18 to TRBJ2-2; the junction holds 10 bases that match TRBD2. This TCR was recovered from a man between 70 and 80 years old with acute or convalescent COVID-19. CDR3 sequence: CASSLGVAGGGTGELFF. The bases read TGTGCCAGCTCACTCGGAGTAGCGGGAGGCGGTACCGGGGAGCTGTTTTTT.